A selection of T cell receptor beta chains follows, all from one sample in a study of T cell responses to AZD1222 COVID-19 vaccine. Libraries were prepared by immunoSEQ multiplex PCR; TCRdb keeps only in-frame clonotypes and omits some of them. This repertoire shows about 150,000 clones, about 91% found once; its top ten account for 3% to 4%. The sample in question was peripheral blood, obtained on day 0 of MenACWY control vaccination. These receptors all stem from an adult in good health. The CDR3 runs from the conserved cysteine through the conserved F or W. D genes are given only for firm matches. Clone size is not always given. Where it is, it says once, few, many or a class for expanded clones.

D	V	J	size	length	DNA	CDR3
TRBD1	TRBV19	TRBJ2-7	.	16	TGTGCCAGTAGTATAGTATTCGGACAGGGTGGCTACGAGCAGTACTTC	CASSIVFGQGGYEQYF
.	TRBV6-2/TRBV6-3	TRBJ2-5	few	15	TGTGCCAGCAGTTACACGGGGGGCCTAAAAGAGACCCAGTACTTC	CASSYTGGLKETQYF
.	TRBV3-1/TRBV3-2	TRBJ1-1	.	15	TGTGCCAGCAGCATTACCGGGAATATTGACACTGAAGCTTTCTTT	CASSITGNIDTEAFF
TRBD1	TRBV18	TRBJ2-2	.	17	TGTGCCAGCTCACCTTCGGCAGGGGGCTATCAGACCGGGGAGCTGTTTTTT	CASSPSAGGYQTGELFF
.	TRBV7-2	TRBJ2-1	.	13	TGTGCCAGCAGCTTAGGAGTTAGCAATGAGCAGTTCTTC	CASSLGVSNEQFF
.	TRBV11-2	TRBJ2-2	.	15	TGTGCCAGCAGCTTACGGGGAAGGTCCACCGGGGAGCTGTTTTTT	CASSLRGRSTGELFF
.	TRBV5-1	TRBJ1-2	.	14	TGCGCCAGCAGCTCCGAGGGGTATGGCTATGGCTACACCTTC	CASSSEGYGYGYTF
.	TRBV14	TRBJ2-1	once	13	TGTGCCAGCAGCCAAGATCTGCGGGGTGAGCAGTTCTTC	CASSQDLRGEQFF
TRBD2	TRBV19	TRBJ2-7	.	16	TGTGCCAGTAGTAGCGGGAGGACTAGCGGGGAATACGAGCAGTACTTC	CASSSGRTSGEYEQYF
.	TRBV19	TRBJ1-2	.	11	TGTGCCAGTAGACTGACAGATTTCTACACCTTC	CASRLTDFYTF
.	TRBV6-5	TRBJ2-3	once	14	TGTGCCAGCAGAACAGGGGCGCGGGGAGATACGCAGTATTTT	CASRTGARGDTQYF
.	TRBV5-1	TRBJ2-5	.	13	TGCGCCAGCAGCTTCCCGAGTCAAGAGACCCAGTACTTC	CASSFPSQETQYF
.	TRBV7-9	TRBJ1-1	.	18	TGTGCCAGCAGTGGAGGGGCAGCGAGTAAAAAGGTCGGCACTGAAGCTTTCTTT	CASSGGAASKKVGTEAFF
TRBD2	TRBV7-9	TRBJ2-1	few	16	TGTGCCAGCAGCCCCGGTCGGGGGGGGGCCTACAATGAGCAGTTCTTC	CASSPGRGGAYNEQFF
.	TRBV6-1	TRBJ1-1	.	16	TGTGCCAGCAGTGTAACCAATCTACAGACGAACACTGAAGCTTTCTTT	CASSVTNLQTNTEAFF
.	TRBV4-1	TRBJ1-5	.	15	TGCGCCAGCAGCCCCCCGCCGTCTGGGTCTCAGCCCCAGCATTTT	CASSPPPSGSQPQHF
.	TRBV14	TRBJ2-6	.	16	TGTGCCAGCAGCCAAGGGAGGGCCTCTGGGGCCAACGTCCTGACTTTC	CASSQGRASGANVLTF
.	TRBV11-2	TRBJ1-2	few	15	TGTGCCAGCAGCTTAGAGGGGGTTCGGAACTATGGCTACACCTTC	CASSLEGVRNYGYTF
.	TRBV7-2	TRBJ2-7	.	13	TGTGCCAGCAGCTTAGAACAGGGCTACGAGCAGTACTTC	CASSLEQGYEQYF
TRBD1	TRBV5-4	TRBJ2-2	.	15	TGTGCCAGCAGCCCGTGGGACAGGGTCCACGGGGAGCTGTTTTTT	CASSPWDRVHGELFF
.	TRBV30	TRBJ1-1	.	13	TGTGCCTGGAGTGTAGAGGTGCACACTGAAGCTTTCTTT	CAWSVEVHTEAFF
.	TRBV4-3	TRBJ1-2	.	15	TGCGCCAGCAGCCAAGATTGGGAGTTAGACTATGGCTACACCTTC	CASSQDWELDYGYTF
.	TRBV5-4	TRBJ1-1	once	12	TGTGCCAGCAGCCTCATGGGAGCTGAAGCTTTCTTT	CASSLMGAEAFF
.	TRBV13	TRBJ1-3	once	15	TGTGCCAGCAACGCAGGGAAATACTCTGGAAACACCATATATTTT	CASNAGKYSGNTIYF
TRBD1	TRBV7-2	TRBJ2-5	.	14	TGTGCCAGCAGCTTGGACAGGGAGGCGGGGACCCAGTACTTC	CASSLDREAGTQYF
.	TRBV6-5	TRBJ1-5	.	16	TGTGCCAGCAGTTCACGGGTTACCTTTAGCAATCAGCCCCAGCATTTT	CASSSRVTFSNQPQHF
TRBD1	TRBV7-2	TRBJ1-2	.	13	TGTGCCAGCGGACAGGGGGCAGTCTATGGCTACACCTTC	CASGQGAVYGYTF
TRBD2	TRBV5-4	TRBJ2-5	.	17	TGTGCCAGCAGCTACCGGACTAGCGGGGGGGCCAGGGGGGCCCAGTACTTC	CASSYRTSGGARGAQYF
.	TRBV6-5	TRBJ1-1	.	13	TGTGCCAGCAGAAACAGGGCGGACACTGAAGCTTTCTTT	CASRNRADTEAFF
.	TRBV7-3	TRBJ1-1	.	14	TGTGCCAGCAGCTTAATCCGGGGGGAAACTGAAGCTTTCTTT	CASSLIRGETEAFF
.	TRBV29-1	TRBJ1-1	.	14	TGCAGCGTTCAACTCCGGACGGGCCTACCTGAAGCTTTCTTT	CSVQLRTGLPEAFF
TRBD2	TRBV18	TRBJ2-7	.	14	TGTGCCAGCTCACCAGGGACTAGCGGGGGAGAGCAGTACTTC	CASSPGTSGGEQYF
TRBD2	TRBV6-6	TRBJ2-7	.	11	TGTGCCAGCTGGGGGGGAGTGGAGCAGTACTTC	CASWGGVEQYF
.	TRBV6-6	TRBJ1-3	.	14	TGTGCCAGCAGTTACCGTAGCTCTGGAAACACCATATATTTT	CASSYRSSGNTIYF
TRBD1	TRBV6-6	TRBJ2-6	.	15	TGTGCCAGCAGTCAACAGGGGACTGGGGCCAACGTCCTGACTTTC	CASSQQGTGANVLTF
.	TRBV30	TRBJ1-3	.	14	TGTGCCTGGAGCACAGGGACTGGTGGAAACACCATATATTTT	CAWSTGTGGNTIYF
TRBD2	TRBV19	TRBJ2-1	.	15	TGTGCCAGTAGTATCCTAGCGGGACGGTGGAATGAGCAGTTCTTC	CASSILAGRWNEQFF
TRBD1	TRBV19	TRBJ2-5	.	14	TGTGCCAGTAAACCGGGACAGGGAAAAGAGACCCAGTACTTC	CASKPGQGKETQYF
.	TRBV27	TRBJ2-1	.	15	TGTGCCAGCAGTCACACCATTAGAGACCACAATGAGCAGTTCTTC	CASSHTIRDHNEQFF
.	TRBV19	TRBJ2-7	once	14	TGTGCCAGTAAACCGGGACACAAAGTCTGGGAGCAGTACTTC	CASKPGHKVWEQYF
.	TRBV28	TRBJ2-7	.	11	TGTGCCAGCAGAACCAGGACAGCTGAGTACTTC	CASRTRTAEYF
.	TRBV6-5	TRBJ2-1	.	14	TGTGCCAGCAGCCCCGGGGGCTGGTACAATGAGCAGTTCTTC	CASSPGGWYNEQFF
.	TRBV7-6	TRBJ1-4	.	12	TGTGCCAGCAGCTTTCAGGATGGAAAACTGTTTTTT	CASSFQDGKLFF
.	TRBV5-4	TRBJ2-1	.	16	TGTGCCAGCAGCTTGGGAGGGTCGAGCTCCTACAATGAGCAGTTCTTC	CASSLGGSSSYNEQFF
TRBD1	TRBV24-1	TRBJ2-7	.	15	TGTGCCACCAGTGACCCCGGGACAGGAACCTACGAGCAGTACTTC	CATSDPGTGTYEQYF
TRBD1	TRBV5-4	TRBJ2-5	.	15	TGTGCCAGCAGCGCCCGGGACAGGCTTCAAGAGACCCAGTACTTC	CASSARDRLQETQYF
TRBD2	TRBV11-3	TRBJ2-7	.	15	TGTGCCAGCAGCTTAGGGGGACTAGCGGGCTACGAGCAGTACTTC	CASSLGGLAGYEQYF
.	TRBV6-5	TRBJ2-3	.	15	TGTGCCAGCACTCCGGGGGACCAGAGCACAGATACGCAGTATTTT	CASTPGDQSTDTQYF